This TCR beta chain was retrieved from a study of blood T cells in healthy people across ages. The study's findings and limits: Per-million-T-cell TCR beta diversity fell roughly linearly with age. More naive CD4+ cells and higher diversity marked long-lived donors relative to aged donors.

Germline V gene data show CDR1 as DFQATT and CDR2 as SNEGSKA (reference sequence). The CDR3 spans 12 residues. With 5 bases removed from V and 1 base from J, the gap between germline ends came to 7 bases. Then a second PCR, running roughly 7 to 11 cycles, was carried out with a sample-barcoded 5' primer and a J-beta primer mix. TCRdb ran MiXCR on the 5' RACE reads and lists one entry per CDR3 protein. Counted here are 650,000 to 700,000 distinct CDR3 sequences, approximately 30% occurring once; the ten biggest clones make up over 15%. Ten or more counts support this clonotype. Its antigen remains unidentified.

V gene TRBV20-1 combines with J gene TRBJ2-3; D is unclear. Sample: blood. The TCR originated in a woman of 80 years or more in good health. CDR3: CSALPGTDTQYF. CDR3 sequence (DNA): TGCAGTGCTCTCCCCGGCACAGATACGCAGTATTTT.